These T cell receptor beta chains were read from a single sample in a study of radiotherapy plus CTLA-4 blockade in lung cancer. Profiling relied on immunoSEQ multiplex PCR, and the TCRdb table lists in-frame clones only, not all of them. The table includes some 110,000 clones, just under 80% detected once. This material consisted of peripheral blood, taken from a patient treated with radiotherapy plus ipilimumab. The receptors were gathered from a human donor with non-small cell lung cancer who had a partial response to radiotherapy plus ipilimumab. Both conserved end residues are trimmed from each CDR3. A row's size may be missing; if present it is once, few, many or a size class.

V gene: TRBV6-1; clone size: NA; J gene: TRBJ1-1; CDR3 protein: ASSELGRDTEAF
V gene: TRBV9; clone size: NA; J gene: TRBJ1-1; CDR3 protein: ASSALFNTEAF
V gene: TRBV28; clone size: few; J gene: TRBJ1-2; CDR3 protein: ASRIKDRPGYT
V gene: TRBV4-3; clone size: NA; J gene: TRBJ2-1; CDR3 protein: ASSLGQGPYNEQF
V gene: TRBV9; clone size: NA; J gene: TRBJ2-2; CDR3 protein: ASSVRRVGTGELF
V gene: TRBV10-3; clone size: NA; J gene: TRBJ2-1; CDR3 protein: AIRLADNEQF
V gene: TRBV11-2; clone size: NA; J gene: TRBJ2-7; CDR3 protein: ASSLKQGNAEQY
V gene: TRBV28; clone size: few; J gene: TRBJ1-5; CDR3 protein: ASSLGGGLEPQH
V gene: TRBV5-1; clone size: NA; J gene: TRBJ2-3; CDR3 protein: ASSWRLAEPQDTQY
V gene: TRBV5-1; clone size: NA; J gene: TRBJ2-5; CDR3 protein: ASSSLTGQQETQY
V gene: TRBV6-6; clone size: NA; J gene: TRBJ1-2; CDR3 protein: ASSMGRNGYT
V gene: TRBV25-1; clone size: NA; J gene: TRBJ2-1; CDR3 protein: ASWTSGRDEQF
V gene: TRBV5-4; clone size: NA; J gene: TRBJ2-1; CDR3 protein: ASSPGTGLLRGVGQF
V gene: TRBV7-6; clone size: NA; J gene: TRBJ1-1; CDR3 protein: ASSLTTGYTEAF
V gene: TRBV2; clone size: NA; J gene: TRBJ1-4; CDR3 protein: ASSVGGGGLNEKLF
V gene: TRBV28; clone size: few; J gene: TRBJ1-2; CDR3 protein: ASSSPARRSRGYT
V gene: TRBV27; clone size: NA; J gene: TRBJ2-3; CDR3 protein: ASSFWGREDTQY
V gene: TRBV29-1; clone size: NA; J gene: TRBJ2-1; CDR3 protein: SVDSLADLGEQF
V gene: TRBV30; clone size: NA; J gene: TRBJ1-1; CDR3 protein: AWSQGQRNTEAF
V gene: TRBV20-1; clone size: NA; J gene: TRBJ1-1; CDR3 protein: SARDDFGAF
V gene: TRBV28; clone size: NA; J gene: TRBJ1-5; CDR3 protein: ASSETAHSNQPQH
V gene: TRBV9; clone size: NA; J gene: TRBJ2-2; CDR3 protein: ASSATWTGELF
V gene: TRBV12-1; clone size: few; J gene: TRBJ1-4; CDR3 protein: ASSPGTGNEKLF
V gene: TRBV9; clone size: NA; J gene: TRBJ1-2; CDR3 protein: ASSAETGRNYGYT
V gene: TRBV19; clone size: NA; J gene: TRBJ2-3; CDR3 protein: ASSIDRGRDTQY
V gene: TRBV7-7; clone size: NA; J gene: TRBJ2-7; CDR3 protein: ASSPKGGSAQY
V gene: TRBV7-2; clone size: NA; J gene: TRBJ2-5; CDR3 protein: ASSESVYQETQY
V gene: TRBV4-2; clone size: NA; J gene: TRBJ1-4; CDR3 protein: ASSQVPSWGSNEKLF
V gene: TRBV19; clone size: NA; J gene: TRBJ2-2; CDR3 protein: ASSTWQAGELF
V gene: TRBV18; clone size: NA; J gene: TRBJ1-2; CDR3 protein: ASSPPAGVLRGYT
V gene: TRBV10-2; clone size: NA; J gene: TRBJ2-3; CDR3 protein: ASQDILTTDTQY
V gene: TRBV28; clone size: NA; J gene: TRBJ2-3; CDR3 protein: ASSFPRGSGRGDTQY
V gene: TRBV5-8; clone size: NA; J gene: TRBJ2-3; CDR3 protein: ASIPGLAGADTQY
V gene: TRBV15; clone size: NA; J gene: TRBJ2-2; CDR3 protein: ATSREPGRLF
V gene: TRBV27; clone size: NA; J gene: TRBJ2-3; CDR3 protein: ASSLKTLTDTQY
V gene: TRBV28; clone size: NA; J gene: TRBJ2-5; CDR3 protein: ASTSQGIAGETQY
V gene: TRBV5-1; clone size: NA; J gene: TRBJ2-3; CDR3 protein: ASSFRGRGTDTQY
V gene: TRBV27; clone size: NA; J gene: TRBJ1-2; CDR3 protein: ASSSYPGQGVGYGYT
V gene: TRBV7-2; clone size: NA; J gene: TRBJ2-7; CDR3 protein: ASSMGQIGEQY
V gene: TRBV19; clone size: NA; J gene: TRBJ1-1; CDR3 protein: ASSIERYTEAF
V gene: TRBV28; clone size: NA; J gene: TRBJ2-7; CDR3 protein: ASLSGTGTQEQY
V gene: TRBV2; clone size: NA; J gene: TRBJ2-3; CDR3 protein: ASSALAGTTDTQY
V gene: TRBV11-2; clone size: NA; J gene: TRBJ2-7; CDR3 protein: ASSDSGFQQY
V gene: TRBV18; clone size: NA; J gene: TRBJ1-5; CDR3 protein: ASSPPGGGGQPQH
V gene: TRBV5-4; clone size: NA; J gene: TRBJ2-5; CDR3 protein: ASSSPGQGGETQY
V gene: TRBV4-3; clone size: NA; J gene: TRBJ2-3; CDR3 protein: ASSFRLRGAYIADTQY
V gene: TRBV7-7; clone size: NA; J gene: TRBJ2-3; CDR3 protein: ASSLVGGSDTQY
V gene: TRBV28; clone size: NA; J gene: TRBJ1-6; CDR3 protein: ASSLSPAGKSSPLH
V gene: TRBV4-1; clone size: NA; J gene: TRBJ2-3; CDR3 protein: ASSQDPSGTITDTQY
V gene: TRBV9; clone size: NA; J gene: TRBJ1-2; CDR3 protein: ASSVEVSGPNNYGYT
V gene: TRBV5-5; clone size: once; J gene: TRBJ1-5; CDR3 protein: ASSLAGGGQPQH
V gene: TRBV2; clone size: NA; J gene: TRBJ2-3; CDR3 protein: ASSQGLAGGIDTQY
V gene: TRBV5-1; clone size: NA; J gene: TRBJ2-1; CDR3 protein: ASSFSGTSYNEQF
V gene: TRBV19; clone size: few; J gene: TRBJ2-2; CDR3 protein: ASSRQGLGTGELF
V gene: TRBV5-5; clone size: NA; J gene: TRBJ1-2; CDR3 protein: ASSLDQGQGGLVDGYT
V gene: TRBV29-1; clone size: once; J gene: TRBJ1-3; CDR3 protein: SVTWPGQPLSGNTIY
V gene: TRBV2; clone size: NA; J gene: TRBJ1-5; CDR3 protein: ASSEGQGRQPQH
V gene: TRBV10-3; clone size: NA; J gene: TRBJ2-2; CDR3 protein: AISDSGLATGELF
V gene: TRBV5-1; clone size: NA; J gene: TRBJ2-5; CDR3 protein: ASSSGGETQY
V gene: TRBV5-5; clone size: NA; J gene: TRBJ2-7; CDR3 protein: ASSLAGTNSYEQY